Listed below are T cell receptor beta chains from one sample, sequenced in a study of shared clonotypes between healthy human individuals. Repertoires were generated with immunoSEQ multiplex PCR, while TCRdb's copy carries only in-frame clones and drops some. The table has 550,000 to 850,000 clones, less than 85% seen once. Source material: memory CD4+ T cells sorted from blood. Receptors were obtained from a young woman in good health. Both conserved end residues are part of each CDR3. A D gene is named only where the DNA matches it firmly. Size values are once, few and many counts, or a class for expanded clones, and some rows have none.

d_call	v_call	j_call	clone_size	cdr3_length	cdr3_aa	cdr3_nt
-	TRBV14	TRBJ2-5	-	15	CASNHLAGAQETQYF	TGTGCCAGCAACCACCTTGCGGGGGCCCAAGAGACCCAGTACTTC
TRBD2	TRBV5-5	TRBJ2-1	-	17	CASRLPPGTSGYNEQFF	TGTGCCAGCAGGTTACCACCCGGGACTAGCGGGTACAATGAGCAGTTCTTC
-	TRBV11-2	TRBJ2-1	-	12	CASSAVGPEQFF	TGTGCCAGCAGCGCCGTGGGTCCTGAGCAGTTCTTC
TRBD1	TRBV5-6	TRBJ2-3	-	14	CASSLQGATDTQYF	TGTGCCAGCAGCTTACAGGGGGCTACAGATACGCAGTATTTT
TRBD2	TRBV5-5	TRBJ2-5	-	17	CASSPLGVAGGVETQYF	TGTGCCAGCAGCCCCTTGGGGGTAGCGGGAGGCGTTGAGACCCAGTACTTC
TRBD1	TRBV19	TRBJ1-4	few	16	CASSFRTGSTNEKLFF	TGTGCCAGTAGTTTTCGGACAGGTTCGACTAATGAAAAACTGTTTTTT
TRBD1	TRBV27	TRBJ2-7	-	13	CASSTDREYEQYF	TGTGCCAGCAGCACCGACAGGGAGTACGAGCAGTACTTC
-	TRBV11-1	TRBJ2-7	few	14	CASSLAWGGREQYF	TGTGCCAGCAGCTTAGCGTGGGGAGGACGTGAGCAGTACTTC
-	TRBV27	TRBJ1-3	-	14	CASSRTWSGNTIYF	TGTGCCAGCTCCCGGACCTGGTCTGGAAACACCATATATTTT
-	TRBV29-1	TRBJ2-3	-	16	CSVGGSAASSTDTQYF	TGCAGCGTTGGAGGTTCTGCGGCGTCTAGCACAGATACGCAGTATTTT
-	TRBV6-5	TRBJ1-3	-	12	CASKAPGNTIYF	TGTGCCAGCAAAGCTCCTGGAAACACCATATATTTT
-	TRBV7-2	TRBJ2-7	-	13	CASSAGGAGEQYF	TGTGCCAGCAGCGCGGGCGGGGCTGGTGAGCAGTACTTC
-	TRBV5-4	TRBJ2-1	-	15	CASSLDGPGYNEQFF	TGTGCCAGCAGCTTGGACGGGCCAGGATACAATGAGCAGTTCTTC
TRBD1	TRBV5-1	TRBJ1-2	medium-sized	14	CASSGQGQNYGYTF	TGCGCCAGCAGCGGACAGGGACAGAACTATGGCTACACCTTC
-	TRBV28	TRBJ2-1	-	13	CASSFWTDNEQFF	TGTGCCAGCAGTTTCTGGACAGACAATGAGCAGTTCTTC
-	TRBV27	TRBJ1-2	-	14	CASSLAASFYGYTF	TGTGCCAGCAGTTTGGCCGCCTCCTTCTATGGCTACACCTTC
TRBD2	TRBV4-1	TRBJ2-1	-	16	CASSHAPAGGHNEQFF	TGCGCCAGCAGCCACGCCCCAGCGGGAGGTCACAATGAGCAGTTCTTC